The table lists the clone carrying this T cell receptor beta chain with many counts. These data come from a study of human T cells and chemical hapten exposure. Study-level information: Read at 6 days, the patch tests placed 0.01% DPC on the upper back.

As the library was built, unique molecular identifiers were attached to individual cDNA molecules. One entry per CDR3 protein results from TCRdb running MiXCR on the RACE reads. The repertoire includes tens of thousands of distinct CDR3 sequences, 10% to 12% of them detected once, and around 3.6% sits in the top ten. Indicated time point: patch test 3, about 24 weeks after DPC sensitization. The sample's treatment: therapeutic diphenylcyclopropenone sensitization with weekly scalp DPC. This TCR came from a woman between 50 and 59 years old with alopecia areata. Some clones in this sample may be carry-over from other donors' samples. Here the sequenced sample was whole blood, taken in connection with sensitization to the hapten diphenylcyclopropenone (DPC).

The CDR3 nucleotides read TGTGCCAGCAGTCGGGACAGGGCCTCCTACGAGCAGTACTTC. Encoded protein: CASSRDRASYEQYF. V gene TRBV28 combines with J gene TRBJ2-7, with 9 bases that match TRBD1. The CDR3 contains 14 residues. The germline V gene has CDR1 MDHEN and CDR2 SYDVKM. Trimming at V came to 5 bases and at J to 0 bases, leaving 2 bases not matched to a gene.